The 6 T cell receptor beta chains below all came from one sample that was sequenced in a study of identifying expanded T cells in peripheral blood. The table came from immunoSEQ multiplex PCR; TCRdb's copy has only in-frame clones and leaves some out. The sample contains under 90,000 clones, 89% of which appear only once. Sequencing input: blood. These TCRs come from a person aged 18 to 75 in good health.

V and J are TRBV6-5 and TRBJ1-4; 7 bases are shared with TRBD1. V dropped 6 bases and J dropped 4; count of bases not matched to a gene: 8. Germline V gene sequence: CDR1 MNHEY, CDR2 SVGAGI. The CDR3 contains 15 residues. The CDR3 is CASRPPGQLNEKLFF. The CDR3 region has the DNA TGTGCCAGCAGACCTCCGGGACAGCTTAATGAAAAACTGTTTTTT.

This clone was counted only a few times. The CDR3 protein is CASSTPGLAYEQYF. CDR3 bases: TGTGCCAGTAGTACCCCGGGACTAGCTTACGAGCAGTACTTC. The V and J genes are TRBV19 and TRBJ2-7; 9 bases match TRBD2. The CDR3 contains 14 residues. CDR1 is LNHDA, CDR2 SQIVND, per germline (reference sequence). V shed 4 bases and J 4 bases; nucleotides not matched to a gene: 5.

This chain links TRBV5-4 with TRBJ1-4; D perhaps matches TRBD1 (5 bases). Germline V gives CDR1 SGHNT, CDR2 YYREEE (reference sequence). V gave up 4 bases and J gave up 9 bases, with 19 bases separating them. This CDR3 is built from 15 residues. The CDR3 is CASSRQGSGPKKLFF. As DNA, the CDR3 is TGTGCCAGCAGCCGTCAGGGCTCGGGCCCAAAAAAACTGTTTTTT.

The rearrangement links TRBV9 to TRBJ2-5; TRBD2 aligns across 9 bases. CDR3 length equals 15 residues. CDR1 and CDR2 (germline): SGDLS, YYNGEE. The V and J ends lost 0 bases and 5 bases, in that order; junction bases with no gene match: 5. The CDR3 here is CASSVAGGREETQYF. The CDR3 region has the DNA TGTGCCAGCAGCGTAGCGGGCGGGAGGGAGGAGACCCAGTACTTC.

The chain employs TRBV2 and TRBJ2-4, with D uncertain. V gave up 5 bases and J gave up 5 bases, with 7 bases separating them. Germline assignment: CDR1 SNHLY and CDR2 FYNNEI. The CDR3 is made up of 12 amino acids. The CDR3 nucleotides are TGTGCCAGCAGTTGGGCCCAAAACATTCAGTACTTC. This sequence encodes CASSWAQNIQYF.

V usage is TRBV30 and J usage is TRBJ2-5; D is perhaps TRBD2 (6 bases). This CDR3 is 12 amino acids long. Germline V gene data show CDR1 as GTSNPN and CDR2 as SVGIG (reference sequence). V lost 5 bases and J 4 bases, leaving 11 bases between the germline ends. CDR3: CAWAGRVETQYF. The CDR3 DNA reads TGTGCCTGGGCGGGGAGAGTAGAGACCCAGTACTTC.